Below, 14 T cell receptor beta chains from the same sample are listed, as sequenced in a study of human T cells and chemical hapten exposure. TCRdb processed the RACE reads anew with MiXCR; each CDR3 protein has one entry. The repertoire holds 75,000 to 90,000 distinct CDR3 sequences, with 10% as singletons. This sample's time point: patch test 1, 2 weeks after DPC sensitization. Treatment meaning: therapeutic diphenylcyclopropenone sensitization with weekly scalp DPC. The starting material was whole blood, obtained in connection with sensitization to the hapten diphenylcyclopropenone (DPC). These receptors all stem from a woman in her forties or fifties with alopecia areata. Some clones in this sample may be carry-over from other donors' samples.

This clonotype was seen ten or more times. The rearrangement uses TRBV18 and TRBJ2-3; D is ambiguous. Germline V gene data show CDR1 as KGHSH and CDR2 as LQKENI. Trimming pared 6 bases from V and 2 bases from J, leaving 0 bases between. The CDR3 is 10 residues long. The CDR3 region is CASSTDTQYF. The CDR3 DNA reads as TGTGCCAGCTCCACAGATACGCAGTATTTT.

This clonotype occurred many times. This chain links TRBV29-1 with TRBJ2-7; D is possibly TRBD1 (6 bases). The V end was cut by 7 bases, the J end by 0 bases, with 10 bases between. From germline, CDR1 is SQVTM and CDR2 ANQGSEA. The CDR3 runs 12 residues. CDR3 region: CSAGHLSYEQYF. CDR3 DNA sequence: TGCAGCGCGGGACACCTCTCCTACGAGCAGTACTTC.

This chain uses TRBV30 with TRBJ1-5; tentatively, D is TRBD1 (6 bases). The CDR3 is 15 residues long. In germline, CDR1 is GTSNPN, CDR2 SVGIG (reference sequence). V was shortened by 0 bases and J by 5 bases, with 14 bases between the two germline ends. The CDR3 here is CAWSVRGADYQPQHF. The CDR3 DNA sequence: TGTGCCTGGAGTGTACGGGGGGCGGATTATCAGCCCCAGCATTTT.

This clonotype was seen many times. The DNA for the CDR3 is TGTGCCAGCAGCTGGGGACAGGGTAAATCTGAAGCTTTCTTT. Translating gives CASSWGQGKSEAFF. The chain carries TRBV7-9 and TRBJ1-1, with 9 bases identical to TRBD1. Per the germline V gene, CDR1 is SEHNR and CDR2 is FQNEAQ (reference sequence). This CDR3 has 14 residues. V gave up 4 bases and J gave up 6 bases; unmatched junction bases: 6.

This clonotype was seen only a few times. The rearrangement uses TRBV7-9 and TRBJ1-1; no clear D gene. Trimming removed 1 base from V and 5 bases from J, with 11 bases in between. Germline values: CDR1 SEHNR, CDR2 FQNEAQ (reference sequence). The CDR3 spans 14 residues. The CDR3 bases are TGTGCCAGCAGCTTAGGCAGCCGACCTACTGAAGCTTTCTTT. This gives the protein CASSLGSRPTEAFF.

This clonotype was seen only a few times. The chain uses TRBV20-1 and TRBJ2-3; D is unresolved. V dropped 6 bases and J dropped 5 bases, with 18 bases sitting between them. Germline-derived CDR1 and CDR2 are DFQATT and SNEGSKA (reference sequence). This CDR3 is 14 amino acids long. This chain's CDR3 is CSARRQGLRDTQYF. The CDR3 coding sequence is TGCAGTGCACGTAGACAAGGCTTGAGAGATACGCAGTATTTT.

The chain has TRBV20-1 and TRBJ2-3; TRBD2 matches at 8 bases. The CDR3 is 20 residues long. CDR1 and CDR2 (germline): DFQATT, SNEGSKA (reference sequence). Losses at the gene ends were 1 base for V and 0 bases for J; bases not matched to a gene: 18. The CDR3 DNA reads as TGCAGTGCTAGAGCCCTAAGTCTTAGCGGGACAACTGCTAGCACAGATACGCAGTATTTT. The encoded protein is CSARALSLSGTTASTDTQYF.

This chain connects TRBV14 to TRBJ2-5, with D unclear. Germline V lookup: CDR1 SGHDN, CDR2 FVKESK. V lost 0 bases, J lost 3 bases, and 8 bases lay in between. The CDR3 runs to 14 residues. The DNA of the CDR3 is TGTGCCAGCAGCCAAGATTGGCTAGAAGAGACCCAGTACTTC. It encodes CASSQDWLEETQYF.

Note on this clonotype: A much larger clone differs by one base, so this may be a read error. J is TRBJ2-7 and V is TRBV27; TRBD2 is a possible D gene (6 bases). The V end lost 10 bases, the J end lost 4 bases, and 23 bases lay between the germline ends. This CDR3 region has 15 residues. Germline V gene sequence: CDR1 MNHEY, CDR2 SMNVEV (reference sequence). CDR3 bases: TGTGCCAACAGGCCAGGGACTTTAAACCCTTACGAGCAGTACTTC. Its translation is CANRPGTLNPYEQYF.

This clonotype has at least ten counts. The chain joins TRBV18 to TRBJ1-5; 11 nucleotides line up with TRBD1. The V gene end was trimmed by 3 bases and the J gene end by 4 bases; junction bases not matched to a gene: 2. CDR3 length equals 15 residues. Per the germline V gene, CDR1 is KGHSH and CDR2 is LQKENI. The CDR3 DNA sequence: TGTGCCAGCTCACCTGGGACAGGGGGGAATCAGCCCCAGCATTTT. Amino acid sequence: CASSPGTGGNQPQHF.

This clonotype appeared many times. This chain links TRBV20-1 with TRBJ2-1; D gene unclear. The CDR3 runs to 13 residues. Looked up from germline, CDR1 is DFQATT and CDR2 is SNEGSKA (reference sequence). Between the trimmed V and J ends, which lost 3 bases and 6 bases, there was a span of 12 bases. CDR3 protein: CSASGWAGNEQFF. Written as DNA, the CDR3 is TGCAGTGCTAGCGGGTGGGCCGGCAATGAGCAGTTCTTC.

This chain connects TRBV12-3 or TRBV12-4 to TRBJ1-4, with TRBD1 identical over 8 bases. The V segment lost 6 bases and the J segment 10 bases; nucleotides outside the gene matches: 7. CDR3 size: 13 residues. The CDR3 region is CASSPIQGVKLFF. The DNA for the CDR3 is TGTGCCAGCAGCCCCATACAGGGGGTAAAACTGTTTTTT.

This clonotype has at least ten counts. The chain is built from TRBV14 and TRBJ2-2, with D tentatively TRBD1 (7 bases). The length of the CDR3 is 16 residues. V dropped 4 bases and J dropped 4 bases, with 16 bases sitting between them. Looked up from germline, CDR1 is SGHDN and CDR2 is FVKESK. CDR3 residues: CASSRTGGWSTGELFF. The CDR3 DNA reads as TGTGCCAGCAGCCGGACAGGAGGGTGGAGCACCGGGGAGCTGTTTTTT.

The sample holds a few counts of this clonotype. The gene calls are TRBV23-1 and TRBJ2-2, with D possibly matching TRBD1 (5 bases). TRBV23-1 is marked as an open reading frame, function uncertain. The V end was cut by 7 bases, the J end by 0 bases, with 24 bases between. The CDR3 spans 19 residues. The CDR3 is CASITGHGNIFTNTGELFF. In nucleotides, the CDR3 is TGCGCCAGCATTACCGGACACGGAAATATCTTCACGAACACCGGGGAGCTGTTTTTT.